A single sample gave rise to the 10 T cell receptor beta chains below, sequenced in a study of T cell responses to AZD1222 COVID-19 vaccine. Some clones are missing from TCRdb's copy, which holds only in-frame ones; the method was immunoSEQ multiplex PCR. Of 50,000 to 70,000 clones in the sample, roughly 85% are singletons; the top ten hold about 20%. The sequencing here drew on peripheral blood, taken on day 0 of MenACWY control vaccination. Receptors were obtained from an adult in good health.

The chain uses TRBV4-3 and TRBJ2-5; a weak D match, TRBD2 (6 bases). The CDR3 is made up of 15 amino acids. Germline V gene sequence: CDR1 LGHNA, CDR2 YSLEER. Trimming took off 0 bases at V and 1 base at J, with 9 bases between the two ends. Here the CDR3 reads CASSQDRGAQETQYF. CDR3 nucleotides: TGCGCCAGCAGCCAAGATCGCGGGGCCCAAGAGACCCAGTACTTC.

V is TRBV27 and J is TRBJ2-7; D remains unclear. This CDR3 spans 14 amino acids. Trimming left V 0 bases short and J 3 bases short, with 9 bases between. The germline CDR1 and CDR2 sequences are MNHEY and SMNVEV (reference sequence). CDR3: CASSLSLLSYEQYF. In nucleotides, the CDR3 is TGTGCCAGCAGTTTATCCTTACTTAGCTACGAGCAGTACTTC.

In DNA, the CDR3 is TGTGCCAGCAGCGTTGGGACTAAAGGTTTTCGCTCCTACAATGAGCAGTTCTTC. It codes for CASSVGTKGFRSYNEQFF. The V and J genes are TRBV9 and TRBJ2-1; 7 bases are a match to TRBD2. Germline V CDR1 and CDR2: SGDLS, YYNGEE. Trimming took 2 bases from V and 0 from J; bases not matched to a gene: 11. CDR3 length: 18 amino acids.

J is TRBJ2-7 and V is TRBV4-1; D is uncertain. Germline CDR1 is MGHRA and CDR2 is YSYEKL. The V end lost 0 bases, the J end lost 1 base, and 10 bases lay between the germline ends. The CDR3 spans 15 residues. Here the CDR3 reads CASSQELLGSYEQYF. The CDR3 nucleotides are TGCGCCAGCAGCCAAGAACTTCTGGGATCCTACGAGCAGTACTTC.

V is TRBV30 and J is TRBJ2-7; D uncertain. Germline-derived CDR1 and CDR2 are GTSNPN and SVGIG (reference sequence). The CDR3 extends over 14 amino acids. The V end lost 0 bases, the J end lost 7 bases, and 16 bases lay between the germline ends. The CDR3 nucleotides read TGTGCCTGGAGTGTACCCGGTTTTAGGGTAGAGCAGTACTTC. Encoded protein: CAWSVPGFRVEQYF.

The chain is built from TRBV25-1 and TRBJ1-5; maybe TRBD1 (5 bases). The CDR3 covers 16 residues. Germline V gene data show CDR1 as MGHDK and CDR2 as SYGVNS. V was trimmed by 3 bases and J by 6 bases, leaving 18 bases between them. The CDR3 loop is CASSDTGARDSQPQHF. CDR3 nucleotides: TGTGCCAGCAGTGACACGGGCGCCCGAGACAGTCAGCCCCAGCATTTT. The variable domain in full, with the rest retrieved from reference TRBV25-1 and TRBJ1-5, is EADIYQTPRYLVIGTGKKITLECSQTMGHDKMYWYQQDPGMELHLIHYSYGVNSTEKGDLSSESTVSRIRTEHFPLTLESARPSHTSQYLCASSDTGARDSQPQHFGDGTRLSIL.

The rearrangement joins TRBV6-5 to TRBJ1-1, with D tentatively TRBD1 (5 bases). Trimming shortened V by 2 bases and J by 0 bases, and 10 bases separated the two germline ends. Looked up from germline, CDR1 is MNHEY and CDR2 is SVGAGI. The CDR3 is made up of 15 amino acids. CDR3 residues: CASSYRAGMNTEAFF. The CDR3 DNA reads TGTGCCAGCAGTTACCGGGCAGGGATGAACACTGAAGCTTTCTTT.

This chain links TRBV9 with TRBJ1-1; D is uncertain. The CDR3 sequence is 13 residues long. Trimming cost V 0 bases and J 7 bases, with 10 bases left between them. Germline CDR1 SGDLS, CDR2 YYNGEE. CDR3 region: CASSVANGFEAFF. CDR3 DNA sequence: TGTGCCAGCAGCGTAGCGAACGGATTTGAAGCTTTCTTT. Full variable domain (remainder filled in from reference TRBV9 and TRBJ1-1): DSGVTQTPKHLITATGQRVTLRCSPRSGDLSVYWYQQSLDQGLQFLIQYYNGEERAKGNILERFSAQQFPDLHSELNLSSLELGDSALYFCASSVANGFEAFFGQGTRLTVV.

V gene TRBV7-9 combines with J gene TRBJ2-5, with 12 bases aligning to TRBD1. V lost 1 base, J lost 2 bases, and 2 bases stayed unmatched. This CDR3 is 16 amino acids long. Germline CDR1 and CDR2: SEHNR and FQNEAQ (reference sequence). In DNA form, the CDR3 reads TGTGCCAGCAGCTTAGGGGACAGGGGGCTTCAAGAGACCCAGTACTTC. The encoded protein is CASSLGDRGLQETQYF.

The chain recombines TRBV10-3 with TRBJ1-1, with D perhaps TRBD1 (6 bases). The germline V gene encodes CDR1 ENHRY and CDR2 SYGVKD. Between the trimmed V and J ends, which lost 4 bases and 5 bases, there was a span of 14 bases. The CDR3 sequence is 14 residues long. CDR3 sequence (DNA): TGTGCCATCAGTGTGGGGGCAGGGTGGACTGAAGCTTTCTTT. It codes for CAISVGAGWTEAFF.